This is a list of T cell receptor beta chains from one sample in a study of cytomegalovirus exposure and HLA in healthy donors. Sequencing used immunoSEQ multiplex PCR; TCRdb keeps in-frame clones, though not all of them. This repertoire shows roughly 180,000 clones, roughly a tenth found once; its top ten account for about 1.2%. The specimen was PBMCs. These receptor sequences come from a woman in her 30s in good health and CMV-seropositive. Each CDR3 is given with its conserved first and last residue. A D gene is named only where the DNA matches it firmly. Clone size is shown for a subset of rows, as once, few, many or a class of expanded clone.

J gene,D gene,clone size,V gene,CDR3 DNA,CDR3 protein
TRBJ1-2,.,.,TRBV27,TGTGCCAGCAGTTTATCCCGCGACGGGGACTATGGCTACACCTTC,CASSLSRDGDYGYTF
TRBJ1-5,.,few,TRBV25-1,TGTGCCAGCAGTGAATTAGCTGAGAGCAATCAGCCCCAGCATTTT,CASSELAESNQPQHF
TRBJ1-5,.,.,TRBV19,TGTGCCAGTAGCCCCCGGGGGGGTCAGGGGCCCCAGCATTTT,CASSPRGGQGPQHF
TRBJ2-7,TRBD2,.,TRBV6-5,TGTGCCAGCAGTTATTTGCGGGGGACCTACGAGCAGTACTTC,CASSYLRGTYEQYF
TRBJ1-1,.,few,TRBV11-3,TGTGCCAGCAGCTTTCAGGAGAACACTGAAGCTTTCTTT,CASSFQENTEAFF
TRBJ2-7,.,.,TRBV4-1,TGCGCCAGCAGCGGATACAGGGACCACGAGCAGTACTTC,CASSGYRDHEQYF
TRBJ2-7,TRBD1,few,TRBV5-6,TGTGCCAGCAGCTTTCCAGGGGGTGCCAACGAGCAGTACTTC,CASSFPGGANEQYF
TRBJ1-4,.,few,TRBV27,TGTGCCAGCAGTCCCTCCTCCCAGGCTCCTAATGAAAAACTGTTTTTT,CASSPSSQAPNEKLFF
TRBJ2-7,TRBD2,.,TRBV5-4,TGTGCCAGCAGCTTTGAGTGGGAGGGCGAAGGCGAGCAGTACTTC,CASSFEWEGEGEQYF
TRBJ2-5,TRBD2,.,TRBV30,TGTGCCTGGAGTCCTCCCGGGGCTAGCGGTTCGCAGACCCAGTACTTC,CAWSPPGASGSQTQYF
TRBJ1-1,TRBD1,.,TRBV7-9,TGTGCCAGCAGCCCTGGACAGGGTTTAGAGCGCACTGAAGCTTTCTTT,CASSPGQGLERTEAFF
TRBJ2-1,.,.,TRBV15,TGTGCCACCAGCGGGAGGCCCACATACAATGAGCAGTTCTTC,CATSGRPTYNEQFF
TRBJ1-5,.,few,TRBV15,TGTGCCACCTCGGGAAGCAATCAGCCCCAGCATTTT,CATSGSNQPQHF
TRBJ1-3,.,.,TRBV4-1,TGCGCCAGCAGCCAAGAGAGGCCTTCATCTGGAAACACCATATATTTT,CASSQERPSSGNTIYF
TRBJ2-7,TRBD2,.,TRBV9,TGTGCCAGCAGCGTAGCAGGGAGGGCGCCGGGGTACGAGCAGTACTTC,CASSVAGRAPGYEQYF
TRBJ1-4,TRBD1,.,TRBV19,TGTGCCAGTAGAACAGGGGTAGAGGGTGAAAAACTGTTTTTT,CASRTGVEGEKLFF
TRBJ2-7,.,few,TRBV5-6,TGTGCCAGCAGCTTGAACAGGGTTGAGCAGTACTTC,CASSLNRVEQYF
TRBJ2-1,.,.,TRBV30,TGTGCCTGGATTCCGGACGGGAAGGGCAATGAGCAGTTCTTC,CAWIPDGKGNEQFF
TRBJ2-1,.,few,TRBV5-1,TGCGCCAGCAGCTTGGGGAACGCAGGCAATGAGCAGTTCTTC,CASSLGNAGNEQFF
TRBJ1-3,.,few,TRBV18,TGTGCCAGCTCACCCTCGGCGGACTCTGGAAACACCATATATTTT,CASSPSADSGNTIYF
TRBJ1-6,.,.,TRBV30,TGTGCCTGGAGCCTAAGGGGTTCACCCCTCCACTTT,CAWSLRGSPLHF
TRBJ2-7,.,.,TRBV2,TGTGCCAGCAGTTCGGGCTACGAGCAGTACTTC,CASSSGYEQYF
TRBJ2-3,.,.,TRBV27,TGTGCCAGCAGTCCCGACCTCCGGCAGGGGACGCCTCCGGGATATACGCAGTATTTT,CASSPDLRQGTPPGYTQYF
TRBJ2-3,.,few,TRBV5-1,TGCGCCAGCAGCCTCGCCGGTGGAGATACGCAGTATTTT,CASSLAGGDTQYF
TRBJ1-6,.,few,TRBV5-1,TGCGCCAGCAGCTCCGGGGGTACGGATTCACCCCTCCACTTT,CASSSGGTDSPLHF
TRBJ1-2,.,few,TRBV27,TGTGCCAGCAGTTTAGGGGGACAAGCTCCTAACTATGGCTACACCTTC,CASSLGGQAPNYGYTF
TRBJ2-7,TRBD2,few,TRBV11-2,TGTGCCAGCAGCCCAGGCCCCAGCGGGGACTACGAGCAGTACTTC,CASSPGPSGDYEQYF
TRBJ2-7,TRBD2,few,TRBV5-1,TGCGCCAGCAGCTCGGCACTAGCGCCGGGCTACGAGCAGTACTTC,CASSSALAPGYEQYF
TRBJ2-7,.,few,TRBV2,TGTGCCAGCAGTGAAGCGGGGCCGTACGAGCAGTACTTC,CASSEAGPYEQYF
TRBJ2-7,TRBD2,.,TRBV11-2,TGTGCCAGCAGCTTAAGGACTAGCGGGACCTACGAGCAGTACTTC,CASSLRTSGTYEQYF
TRBJ2-2,TRBD1,.,TRBV6-1,TGTGCCAGCAGTGAAAGGAGACAGGGGAACACCGGGGAGCTGTTTTTT,CASSERRQGNTGELFF
TRBJ2-1,.,few,TRBV19,TGTGCCAGTAGTATGGTGGCGGGGAACTCCTACAATGAGCAGTTCTTC,CASSMVAGNSYNEQFF
TRBJ2-2,TRBD2,few,TRBV6-5,TGTGCCAGCAGTTCCGGGACTAGCGGGTCCCGGGAGCTGTTTTTT,CASSSGTSGSRELFF
TRBJ1-3,.,.,TRBV30,TGTGCCTGGAAATGGGGCAGCTCTGGAAACACCATATATTTT,CAWKWGSSGNTIYF
TRBJ2-3,.,.,TRBV5-4,TGTGCCAGCAGCCATCCGGGGGGCATAAGCACAGATACGCAGTATTTT,CASSHPGGISTDTQYF
TRBJ1-2,.,.,TRBV18,TGTGCCAGCTCTCCCCGGGGGGCGAACTATGGCTACACCTTC,CASSPRGANYGYTF
TRBJ1-5,.,.,TRBV5-8,TGTGCCAGCAGCCCCAGGCAGGTTAGCAATCAGCCCCAGCATTTT,CASSPRQVSNQPQHF
TRBJ2-1,TRBD1,.,TRBV5-6,TGTGCCAGCAGCCGGGGACAGGGCTACAATGAGCAGTTCTTC,CASSRGQGYNEQFF
TRBJ2-2,.,few,TRBV7-3,TGTGCCAGCAGCTTCGGGACATCCGACGGGGAGCTGTTTTTT,CASSFGTSDGELFF
TRBJ2-1,.,.,TRBV29-1,.,CSVAPGTGGYNEKFF
TRBJ2-7,TRBD2,few,TRBV9,TGTGCCAGCAGCGTAGCTAGCGGGAGTTGGTACGAGCAGTACTTC,CASSVASGSWYEQYF
TRBJ2-3,.,.,TRBV4-1,TGCGCCAGCAGCCTAACTAGTTACACAGATACGCAGTATTTT,CASSLTSYTDTQYF
TRBJ1-2,.,many,TRBV30,TGTGCCTGGAGTGTTCTCACGAGCTATGGCTACACCTTC,CAWSVLTSYGYTF
TRBJ1-5,TRBD1,few,TRBV28,TGTGCCAGCAGAGGGACAGGGGCTCAATCTAGCAATCAGCCCCAGCATTTT,CASRGTGAQSSNQPQHF
TRBJ2-1,.,.,TRBV10-3,TGTGCCATCAGTGGGACAAAGAATGAGCAGTTCTTC,CAISGTKNEQFF
TRBJ1-4,.,.,TRBV2,TGTGCCAGCTGCTGGGGCAGCCCTAATGAAAAACTGTTTTTT,CASCWGSPNEKLFF
TRBJ1-5,.,.,TRBV5-4,TGTGCCAGCAGCTTGGACAGGTTCAATCAGCCCCAGCATTTT,CASSLDRFNQPQHF
TRBJ2-5,TRBD2,few,TRBV10-1,TGCGCCAGACTAAGACTAGCGGGAGATGAGACCCAGTACTTC,CARLRLAGDETQYF
TRBJ2-7,.,.,TRBV29-1,TGCAGCGCCTCGGGTTCCTCCGAGCAGTACTTC,CSASGSSEQYF